This T cell receptor (beta chain) was obtained from a study of regulatory T cells in long-lasting Graves disease. Study-level points and caveats: Newly diagnosed disease favored TRBV20-1 and TRBJ2-1 over persistent disease.

Only a few counts were recorded for this clonotype. Its antigen is as yet unknown. This sample's time point: newly diagnosed GD, antithyroid drugs for less than 3 months. RNA from PBMCs was the source of the TCR library. There are 15 residues in the CDR3. The V gene end was trimmed by 1 base and the J gene end by 0 bases; junction bases not matched to a gene: 2. In germline, CDR1 is SGHNT, CDR2 YENEEA. With iRepertoire HTBI primers and Arm-PCR of CDR3 regions, TCR beta libraries were built. How the authors handled the data: Across the samples, identification revealed 50 to 80 TRBV and 13 to 15 TRBJ segments. One entry per CDR3 protein, called by TCRdb with MiXCR from the multiplex PCR reads. TCRdb's processing, not the authors' own work, is the source of the V and J calls. This table holds 350,000 to 450,000 distinct CDR3 sequences, about 15% found once. This sample was also put to use in a study of T cells in Graves' hyperthyroidism and ophthalmopathy. This second study says: Disease duration under 2 months; hyperthyroidism patients were aged 18 to 65. Researchers ran a first-round RT-PCR on the TCR CDR3 using the HTBI primer set.

The chain employs TRBV11-3 and TRBJ1-1; 7 bases are shared with TRBD1. This TCR was recovered from a woman aged 40 to 50 with Graves disease. This sample comprised peripheral blood mononuclear cells (PBMCs), obtained at new diagnosis, from a patient treated with antithyroid drugs. CDR3: CASSLGDRVNTEAFF. DNA for the CDR3: TGTGCCAGCAGCTTAGGAGACAGGGTGAACACTGAAGCTTTCTTT.